The 21 T cell receptor beta chains below were found in one sample sequenced in a study of low-dose radiotherapy and immunotherapy resistance in tumors. The time point was: before trial treatment. TRAV- and TRBV-specific primers were used for first-strand cDNA, which covered alpha and beta chains. Both a constant-region primer and a V-primer adapter served to amplify TCRs across roughly 20 PCR cycles. TCRdb reanalysed the reads using MiXCR and keeps one entry per CDR3 protein. The sample has 60,000 to 90,000 distinct CDR3 sequences, more than 25% seen once; the top ten hold around 10%. The sample was PBMCs, taken before treatment. The receptors stem from a female donor with ovarian cancer.

CDR3 coding DNA: TGTGCCAGCAGCCAGGGCCCTCCTACAATGAAGCAGTTCTTC. This translates into CASSQGPPTMKQFF. The J gene is TRBJ2-1, the V gene TRBV13; D perhaps matches TRBD1 (5 bases). V lost 5 bases to trimming and J lost 11 bases, with 19 bases between them. Germline CDR1 is PRHDT and CDR2 is FYEKMQ (reference sequence). The CDR3 totals 14 residues.

This rearrangement joins TRBV19 to TRBJ1-5; no clear D. V was clipped by 4 bases and J by 0 bases, with 10 bases between them. Looked up from germline, CDR1 is LNHDA and CDR2 is SQIVND (reference sequence). This CDR3 has 15 residues. The CDR3 reads CASSTGLISNQPQHF. CDR3 in DNA: TGTGCCAGTAGTACTGGACTGATTAGCAATCAGCCCCAGCATTTT.

There are many counts of this clonotype. The gene calls are TRBV29-1 and TRBJ2-3, with D unclear. Germline-derived CDR1 and CDR2 are SQVTM and ANQGSEA. This CDR3 spans 14 amino acids. The V and J ends lost 3 bases and 4 bases respectively, with 14 bases between them. The CDR3 region has the DNA TGCAGCGTTGACCTTACTGGGTCTGCAGATACGCAGTATTTT. This gives the protein CSVDLTGSADTQYF.

This sequence joins TRBV21-1 and TRBJ2-5; TRBD2, the table's D call, lacks a check against the DNA. TRBV21-1 is described as a pseudogene. The CDR3 runs 16 residues. CDR3 protein: CASSPRISGGEETQYF. The CDR3 DNA reads TGTGCCAGCAGCCCCCGTATTAGCGGGGGGGAGGAGACCCAGTACTTC.

This rearrangement joins TRBV5-1 to TRBJ2-1; D is undetermined. The V gene's germline CDR1 is SGHRS and CDR2 YFSETQ. The CDR3 has 13 amino acids. V was shortened by 4 bases and J by 4 bases, with 9 bases between the two germline ends. This CDR3 is CASSDARYNEQFF. As DNA, the CDR3 is TGCGCCAGCAGCGACGCGAGGTACAATGAGCAGTTCTTC. The full variable domain, with the rest looked up from reference TRBV5-1 and TRBJ2-1, is KAGVTQTPRYLIKTRGQQVTLSCSPISGHRSVSWYQQTPGQGLQFLFEYFSETQRNKGNFPGRFSGRQFSNSRSEMNVSTLELGDSALYLCASSDARYNEQFFGPGTRLTVL.

This clonotype has at least ten counts. The rearrangement uses TRBV6-2 or TRBV6-3 and TRBJ2-4; D is possibly TRBD1 (5 bases). Per the germline V gene, CDR1 is MNHEY and CDR2 is SVGEGT. This CDR3 has 14 residues. V dropped 7 bases and J dropped 4 bases, with 14 bases sitting between them. CDR3 sequence reads: CASNKGQRKNIQYF. The DNA of the CDR3 is TGTGCCAGCAACAAAGGACAACGGAAAAACATTCAGTACTTC.

A few counts support this clonotype. J is TRBJ2-7 and V is TRBV28, with TRBD2 as a possible D gene (5 bases). The V gene lost 8 bases and the J gene lost 1 base, with 18 bases spanning the gap. The CDR3 contains 15 residues. Germline loops: CDR1 MDHEN, CDR2 SYDVKM. The CDR3 DNA is TGTGCCAGCCGAACAAGAGGGCAAGGGTCCTACGAGCAGTACTTC. This sequence encodes CASRTRGQGSYEQYF.

This clonotype was recorded at least ten times. This rearrangement joins TRBV6-2 or TRBV6-3 to TRBJ2-7; 11 bases line up with TRBD1. Germline trimming cut 5 bases from V and 2 bases from J; bases unmatched to any gene: 2. Germline lookup yields CDR1 MNHEY and CDR2 SVGEGT. The CDR3 spans 14 residues. This CDR3 reads CASSGTGGTYEQYF. The CDR3 coding sequence is TGTGCCAGCAGTGGGACAGGGGGTACCTACGAGCAGTACTTC.

This clonotype occurred many times. The rearrangement links TRBV5-1 to TRBJ1-5, with D tentatively TRBD1 (5 bases). In germline, CDR1 is SGHRS, CDR2 YFSETQ. The CDR3 loop spans 14 amino acids. Trimming took 4 bases from V and 4 from J, leaving 12 bases between them. Here the CDR3 DNA reads TGCGCCAGCAGCCTCGGGGGACGTAATCAGCCCCAGCATTTT. Its protein is CASSLGGRNQPQHF.

This clonotype was detected only once. The rearrangement joins TRBV28 to TRBJ2-1, with 13 bases identical to TRBD2. The CDR3 is 18 amino acids. The junction had 7 bases not matched to a gene; V was cut back by 5 bases and J by 0 bases. Germline values: CDR1 MDHEN, CDR2 SYDVKM. CDR3: CASSRLAGGFNSYNEQFF. For the CDR3, the DNA is TGTGCCAGCAGTCGACTAGCGGGAGGTTTCAACTCCTACAATGAGCAGTTCTTC.

Of note for this clonotype: Since a far larger clone is one base different, this is likely a read error. V usage is TRBV20-1 and J usage is TRBJ2-7; a weak D match, TRBD1 (5 bases). The CDR3 is 15 residues long. The germline V gene has CDR1 DFQATT and CDR2 SNEGSKA (reference sequence). The ends were cut back, 6 bases at V and 7 bases at J, with 25 bases in the middle. CDR3 amino acids: CSAERQTSSYNEQYF. DNA for the CDR3: TGCAGTGCCGAGAGACAGACAAGCTCCTACAATGAGCAGTACTTC.

The chain carries TRBV24-1 and TRBJ2-5; 7 bases are shared with TRBD1. The length of the CDR3 is 15 residues. Germline V CDR1 and CDR2: KGHDR, SFDVKD. V was pared by 3 bases and J by 5 bases, with 8 bases of the junction left unmatched. CDR3 residues: CATSDPRQGWETQYF. In nucleotides, the CDR3 is TGTGCCACCAGTGATCCAAGACAGGGTTGGGAGACCCAGTACTTC.

This clonotype was detected many times. The chain employs TRBV21-1 and TRBJ2-2; the table's D call, TRBD1, was not checked against the DNA. TRBV21-1 is marked as a pseudogene. CDR3 length: 16 residues. This chain's CDR3 is CASSHDRDLGTGELFF. The CDR3 bases are TGTGCCAGCAGTCACGACAGGGATCTAGGCACCGGGGAGCTGTTTTTT.

This clonotype turned up a few times. Here the CDR3 DNA reads TGTGCCAGCAGCAGGACAGGGGTATACGAGCAGTACTTC. Translation: CASSRTGVYEQYF. This chain links TRBV6-2 or TRBV6-3 with TRBJ2-7; 9 bases are shared with TRBD1. The germline V gene has CDR1 MNHEY and CDR2 SVGEGT. This CDR3 region has 13 residues. V trimming: 6 bases; J trimming: 4 bases; junction bases outside the gene matches: 4.

The sample holds many counts of this clonotype. The chain has TRBV12-3 or TRBV12-4 and TRBJ2-3; D uncertain. V shed 3 bases and J shed 2 bases, with 9 bases lying between them. The CDR3 runs to 14 residues. The CDR3: CASSFRRHTDTQYF. The CDR3 nucleotides are TGTGCCAGCAGTTTCCGCAGGCACACAGATACGCAGTATTTT.

This clonotype was detected many times. This chain connects TRBV10-3 to TRBJ2-5; 10 bases align to TRBD1. Looked up from germline, CDR1 is ENHRY and CDR2 is SYGVKD. This CDR3 has 14 amino acids. V shed 8 bases, J shed 5 bases, and the junction held 8 bases outside the gene matches. This chain's CDR3 is CAIGRQGARETQYF. The CDR3 DNA reads as TGTGCCATCGGGCGACAGGGGGCGAGGGAGACCCAGTACTTC.

This clonotype has ten or more counts. The chain employs TRBV28 and TRBJ2-5; possibly TRBD1 for D (6 bases). The CDR3 covers 16 residues. V gave up 4 bases and J gave up 2 bases, with 17 bases separating them. Germline V lookup: CDR1 MDHEN, CDR2 SYDVKM. The CDR3 here is CASSSTPGHPQETQYF. Written as DNA, the CDR3 is TGTGCCAGCAGTTCCACCCCGGGACACCCACAAGAGACCCAGTACTTC.

The chain has TRBV28 and TRBJ2-7; no reliable D call. The CDR3 has 14 residues. The germline V and J ends were trimmed by 1 base and 6 bases, with 13 bases remaining between them. Germline assignment: CDR1 MDHEN and CDR2 SYDVKM. The CDR3 nucleotides are TGTGCCAGCAGTTTATCCGCCCGGTTTGGCGAGCAGTACTTC. This codes for CASSLSARFGEQYF. Full variable domain (missing parts from reference TRBV28 and TRBJ2-7): DVKVTQSSRYLVKRTGEKVFLECVQDMDHENMFWYRQDPGLGLRLIYFSYDVKMKEKGDIPEGYSVSREKKERFSLILESASTNQTSMYLCASSLSARFGEQYFGPGTRLTVT.

This clonotype was observed a few times. J is TRBJ2-5 and V is TRBV2; D possibly corresponds to TRBD2 (5 bases). The CDR3 has 16 amino acids. CDR1 and CDR2 (germline): SNHLY, FYNNEI. Trimming pared 7 bases from V and 4 bases from J, leaving 22 bases between. CDR3 DNA sequence: TGTGCCAGCAACCGACGGGAAACCTCCCCTCGAGAGACCCAGTACTTC. This translates into CASNRRETSPRETQYF.

This clonotype was seen at least ten times. The chain links TRBV27 to TRBJ2-7, with D perhaps matching TRBD1 or TRBD2 (5 bases each). The CDR3 has 12 amino acids. CDR1 is MNHEY and CDR2 is SMNVEV in the germline V gene (reference sequence). Trimming took 3 bases from V and 6 from J, leaving 9 bases between them. CDR3 protein: CASSLRGPEQYF. The CDR3, as DNA: TGTGCCAGCAGTTTGAGGGGACCCGAGCAGTACTTC.

Ten or more counts support this clonotype. The rearrangement joins TRBV7-8 to TRBJ2-1, with TRBD2 as a possible D gene (5 bases). Per germline, CDR1 SGHVS and CDR2 FQNEAQ. The CDR3 extends over 18 amino acids. The V end was cut by 2 bases, the J end by 0 bases, with 17 bases between. The CDR3 nucleotides read TGTGCCAGCAGCTTATCCCGCGGGTCCTCGAGCTCCTACAATGAGCAGTTCTTC. Translating it yields CASSLSRGSSSSYNEQFF. Combining the CDR3 with reference TRBV7-8 and TRBJ2-1 gives the whole variable domain GAGVSQSPRYKVAKRGQDVALRCDPISGHVSLFWYQQALGQGPEFLTYFQNEAQLDKSGLPSDRFFAERPEGSVSTLKIQRTQQEDSAVYLCASSLSRGSSSSYNEQFFGPGTRLTVL.